This T cell receptor (beta chain) was sequenced in a study of cytomegalovirus exposure and HLA in healthy donors. On the study more broadly: A later analysis reported the 100 to 150 validation repertoires used the same platform as the roughly 700 first-cohort repertoires. Findings and caveats of the study: The majority of TCR sequences were rare, yet some public TCRs appeared in many donors. According to a subsequent analysis, TCR clusters from the first cohort were inclined to appear together in the roughly 130 validation repertoires.

Worth noting for this clone: Antigen specificity is unknown.

The method was immunoSEQ multiplex PCR; TCRdb's version includes in-frame clones alone and lacks a portion of them. The sample gives 170,000 or so clones, 75% to 90% of which show up once; about 16% is in the top ten. The germline V gene encodes CDR1 GTSNPN and CDR2 SVGIG (reference sequence). The CDR3 loop spans 13 amino acids. V trimming: 4 bases; J trimming: 5 bases; junction bases outside the gene matches: 6. The sequencing sample was made of PBMCs. This sequence was found in a man younger than 35 in good health and CMV-seropositive. The chain couples TRBV30 to TRBJ1-1; 8 bases agree with TRBD1. The CDR3 is CAWTGGAETEAFF. The CDR3 DNA sequence: TGTGCCTGGACAGGGGGCGCGGAGACTGAAGCTTTCTTT.